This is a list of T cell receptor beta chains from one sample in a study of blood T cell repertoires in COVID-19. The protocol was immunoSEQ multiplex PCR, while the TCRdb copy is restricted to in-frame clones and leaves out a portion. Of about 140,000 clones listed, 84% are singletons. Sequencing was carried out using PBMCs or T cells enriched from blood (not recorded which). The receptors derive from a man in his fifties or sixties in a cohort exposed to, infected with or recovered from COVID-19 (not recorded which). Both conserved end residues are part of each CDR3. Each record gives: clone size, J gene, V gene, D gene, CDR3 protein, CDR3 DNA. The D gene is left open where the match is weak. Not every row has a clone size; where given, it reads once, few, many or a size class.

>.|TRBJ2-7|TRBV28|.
CASSFPHLYEQYF
TGTGCCAGCAGTTTCCCACATCTCTACGAGCAGTACTTC
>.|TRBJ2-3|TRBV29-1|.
CSANSLAVTDTQYF
TGCAGCGCCAACTCACTAGCAGTCACAGATACGCAGTATTTT
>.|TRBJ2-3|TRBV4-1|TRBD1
CASSHLTGEFSSTDTQYF
TGCGCCAGCAGCCATCTGACAGGGGAGTTTTCTAGCACAGATACGCAGTATTTT
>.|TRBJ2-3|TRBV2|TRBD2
CASKTSGSTDTQYF
TGTGCCAGCAAGACTAGCGGATCCACAGATACGCAGTATTTT
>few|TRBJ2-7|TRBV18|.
CASSPVAPYEQYF
TGTGCCAGCTCACCTGTCGCGCCCTACGAGCAGTACTTC
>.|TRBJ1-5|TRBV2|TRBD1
CASGGQGGQPQHF
TGTGCCAGCGGGGGACAGGGCGGACAGCCCCAGCATTTT
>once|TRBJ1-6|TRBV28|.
CASGSQGLYSPLHF
TGTGCCAGCGGGTCACAGGGTTTGTATTCACCCCTCCACTTT
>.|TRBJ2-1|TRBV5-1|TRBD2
CASSLETSGNEQFF
TGCGCCAGCAGCTTAGAGACTAGCGGCAATGAGCAGTTCTTC
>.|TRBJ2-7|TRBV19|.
CASSPRGSYEQYF
TGTGCCAGTAGTCCCCGAGGATCCTACGAGCAGTACTTC
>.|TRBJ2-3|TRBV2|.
CASSPRGAYSDTQYF
TGTGCCAGCAGTCCCCGGGGGGCCTACTCAGATACGCAGTATTTT
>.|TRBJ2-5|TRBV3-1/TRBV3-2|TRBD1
CASSQDKGRCTKGQAYQETQYF
TGTGCCAGCAGCCAAGATAAAGGGAGGTGTACCAAGGGACAGGCGTACCAAGAGACCCAGTACTTC
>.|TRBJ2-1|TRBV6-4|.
CASSRYGTSYNEQFF
TGTGCCAGCAGCAGGTACGGGACATCTTACAATGAGCAGTTCTTC
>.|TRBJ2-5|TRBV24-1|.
CATSAGTKGQETQYF
TGTGCCACCAGTGCTGGGACAAAAGGACAAGAGACCCAGTACTTC
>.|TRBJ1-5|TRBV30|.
CAWSGYDLNQPQHF
TGTGCCTGGAGTGGATATGATCTAAATCAGCCCCAGCATTTT
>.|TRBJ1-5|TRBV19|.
CASSLVGGYSNQPQHF
TGTGCCAGTAGTCTGGTTGGAGGTTATAGCAATCAGCCCCAGCATTTT
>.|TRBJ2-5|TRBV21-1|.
CASSKGVRAVQETQYF
TGTGCCAGCAGCAAAGGGGTCAGAGCGGTCCAAGAGACCCAGTACTTC
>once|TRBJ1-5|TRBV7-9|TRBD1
CASSATGGRYQPQHF
TGTGCCAGCAGCGCCACAGGGGGCCGGTATCAGCCCCAGCATTTT
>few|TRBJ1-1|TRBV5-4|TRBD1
CASSLGIRGPWGNTEAFF
TGTGCCAGCAGCTTGGGAATCAGGGGGCCTTGGGGGAACACTGAAGCTTTCTTT
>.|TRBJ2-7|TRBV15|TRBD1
CATGSPGTGAYEQYF
TGTGCCACCGGATCCCCCGGGACAGGGGCCTACGAGCAGTACTTC
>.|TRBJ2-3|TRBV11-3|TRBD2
CASSPARAGLRDTQYF
TGTGCCAGCAGCCCCGCCCGAGCGGGGCTGCGAGATACGCAGTATTTT
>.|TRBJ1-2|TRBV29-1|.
CSVDPGHRSRYTF
TGCAGCGTTGACCCGGGACACCGCTCTCGCTACACCTTC
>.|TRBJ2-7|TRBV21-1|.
CASSHQGVSEQYF
TGTGCCAGCAGCCATCAGGGGGTCAGTGAGCAGTACTTC
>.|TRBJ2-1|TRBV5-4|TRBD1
CASSLPQGARFYEQFF
TGTGCCAGCAGCCTACCACAGGGGGCAAGGTTCTATGAGCAGTTCTTC
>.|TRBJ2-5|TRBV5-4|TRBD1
CASSLAGDRVEETQYF
TGTGCCAGCAGCTTGGCAGGGGACAGGGTCGAGGAGACCCAGTACTTC
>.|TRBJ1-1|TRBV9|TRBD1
CASSRDSLNTEAFF
TGTGCCAGCAGCCGGGACAGTCTGAACACTGAAGCTTTCTTT
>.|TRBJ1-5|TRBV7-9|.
CASSLGLDSNQPQHF
TGTGCCAGCAGCCTGGGACTCGATAGCAATCAGCCCCAGCATTTT
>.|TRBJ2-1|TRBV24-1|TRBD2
CATSDPLAGKRSEQFF
TGTGCCACCAGTGATCCACTAGCGGGGAAACGCAGTGAGCAGTTCTTC
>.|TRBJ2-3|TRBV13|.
CASSQPGGPDTQYF
TGTGCCAGCAGCCAGCCCGGCGGGCCAGATACGCAGTATTTT
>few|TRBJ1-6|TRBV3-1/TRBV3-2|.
CASSQERGAPLHF
TGTGCCAGCAGCCAAGAAAGGGGTGCACCCCTCCACTTT
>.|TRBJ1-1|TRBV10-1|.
CASSGGNTEAFF
TGCGCCAGCAGCGGGGGGAACACTGAAGCTTTCTTT
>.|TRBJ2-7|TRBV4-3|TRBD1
CASSPHRGPYEQYF
TGCGCCAGCAGCCCTCACAGGGGGCCCTACGAGCAGTACTTC
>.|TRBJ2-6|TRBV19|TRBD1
CASSPDRAGANVLTF
TGTGCCAGTAGTCCAGACAGGGCTGGGGCCAACGTCCTGACTTTC
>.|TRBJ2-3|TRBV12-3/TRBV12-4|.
CASKRISDTQYF
TGTGCCAGCAAGCGGATTTCGGATACGCAGTATTTT
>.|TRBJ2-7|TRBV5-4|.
CASSFAYEQYF
TGTGCCAGCAGCTTCGCGTACGAGCAGTACTTC
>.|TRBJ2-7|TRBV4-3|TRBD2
CASSQESSGGTYEQYF
TGCGCCAGCAGCCAAGAATCTAGCGGGGGGACCTACGAGCAGTACTTC
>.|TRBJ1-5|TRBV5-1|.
CASSSKPGSNNQPQHF
TGCGCCAGCAGCTCAAAGCCCGGGTCTAACAATCAGCCCCAGCATTTT
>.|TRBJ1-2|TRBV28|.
CAISSTGLGGYTF
TGTGCCATCTCCTCTACAGGGTTAGGTGGCTACACCTTC
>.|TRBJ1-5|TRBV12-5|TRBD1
CASGQGDNQPQHF
TGTGCTAGTGGGCAGGGGGACAATCAGCCCCAGCATTTT
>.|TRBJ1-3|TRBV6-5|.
CASSQGFPSGNTIYF
TGTGCCAGCAGTCAGGGGTTCCCCTCTGGAAACACCATATATTTT
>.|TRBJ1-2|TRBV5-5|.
CASSLGPGVGYGYTF
TGTGCCAGCAGCTTGGGTCCGGGGGTAGGCTATGGCTACACCTTC
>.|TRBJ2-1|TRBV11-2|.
CASSLGVAPYNEQFF
TGTGCCAGCAGCTTAGGAGTAGCGCCTTACAATGAGCAGTTCTTC
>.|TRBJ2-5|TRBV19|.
CASSPLGRGIWETQYF
TGTGCCAGTAGTCCCCTAGGGAGGGGGATATGGGAGACCCAGTACTTC
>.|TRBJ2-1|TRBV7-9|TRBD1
CASSRGDSSYNEQFF
TGTGCCAGCTCGAGAGGGGACAGCTCCTACAATGAGCAGTTCTTC
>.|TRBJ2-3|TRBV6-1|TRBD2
CASSELGGTDTQYF
TGTGCCAGCAGTGAACTGGGGGGGACAGATACGCAGTATTTT
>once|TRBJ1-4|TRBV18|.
CASSPPGEQREKLFF
TGTGCCAGCTCACCACCCGGGGAGCAACGTGAAAAACTGTTTTTT
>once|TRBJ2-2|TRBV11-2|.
CASRDTNTGELFF
TGTGCCAGCAGGGACACCAACACCGGGGAGCTGTTTTTT
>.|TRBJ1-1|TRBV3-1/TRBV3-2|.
CASSTLAGGAEAFF
TGTGCCAGCAGCACATTAGCCGGGGGGGCTGAAGCTTTCTTT
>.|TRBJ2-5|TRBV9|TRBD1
CASSVGTGQGGETQYF
TGTGCCAGCAGCGTAGGAACGGGACAGGGGGGAGAGACCCAGTACTTC
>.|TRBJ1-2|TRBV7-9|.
CASSTRGEGNYGYTF
TGTGCCAGCAGCACCCGGGGGGAAGGGAACTATGGCTACACCTTC
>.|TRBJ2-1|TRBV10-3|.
CAISEHGTGSSSYNEQFF
TGTGCCATCAGTGAACACGGAACAGGTTCGAGCTCCTACAATGAGCAGTTCTTC
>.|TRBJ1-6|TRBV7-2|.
CASSPATGTNSPLHF
TGTGCCAGCAGCCCCGCCACAGGGACCAACTCACCCCTCCACTTT
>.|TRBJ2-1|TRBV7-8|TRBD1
CASRPGTGGIGEQFF
TGTGCCAGCAGACCCGGGACAGGGGGCATTGGTGAGCAGTTCTTC
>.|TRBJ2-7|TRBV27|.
CASSLSGGDRAYEQYF
TGTGCCAGCAGTTTATCCGGGGGGGACAGGGCCTACGAGCAGTACTTC
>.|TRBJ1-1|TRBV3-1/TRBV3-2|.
CASSQDWRGRRLGRMNTEAFF
TGTGCCAGCAGCCAAGATTGGAGGGGTCGGCGACTAGGCAGGATGAACACTGAAGCTTTCTTT
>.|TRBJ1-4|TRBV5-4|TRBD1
CASSLKGADGSNEKLFF
TGTGCCAGCAGCTTGAAGGGGGCCGACGGGTCGAATGAAAAACTGTTTTTT
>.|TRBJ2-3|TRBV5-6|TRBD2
CASSLLRENTDTQYF
TGTGCCAGCAGCTTGCTGCGGGAGAATACAGATACGCAGTATTTT
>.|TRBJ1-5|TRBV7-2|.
CASSSVFSNQPQHF
TGTGCCAGCAGTTCTGTTTTTAGCAATCAGCCCCAGCATTTT
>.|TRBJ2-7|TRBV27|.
CASSLARTVYF
TGTGCCAGCAGTTTAGCTCGGACAGTGTACTTC
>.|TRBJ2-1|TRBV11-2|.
CASSLAVWGDHSSYNEQFF
TGTGCCAGCAGCTTAGCGGTGTGGGGCGACCATAGCTCCTACAATGAGCAGTTCTTC
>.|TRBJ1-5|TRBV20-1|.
CSASQGANQPQHF
TGCAGTGCTAGTCAGGGCGCGAATCAGCCCCAGCATTTT